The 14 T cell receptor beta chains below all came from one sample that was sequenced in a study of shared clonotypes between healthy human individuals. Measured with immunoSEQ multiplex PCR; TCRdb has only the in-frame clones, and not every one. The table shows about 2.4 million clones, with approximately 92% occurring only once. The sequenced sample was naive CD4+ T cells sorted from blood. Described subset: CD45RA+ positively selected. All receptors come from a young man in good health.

The CDR3 is CASSLTTEGTSPLHF. CDR3 DNA: TGCGCCAGCAGCTTAACGACCGAAGGGACATCACCCCTCCACTTT. The chain recombines TRBV5-1 with TRBJ1-6, with a possible D match to TRBD1 (6 bases). The CDR3 has 15 amino acids. The V end was cut by 2 bases, the J end by 10 bases, with 16 bases between. The germline gives CDR1 SGHRS, CDR2 YFSETQ.

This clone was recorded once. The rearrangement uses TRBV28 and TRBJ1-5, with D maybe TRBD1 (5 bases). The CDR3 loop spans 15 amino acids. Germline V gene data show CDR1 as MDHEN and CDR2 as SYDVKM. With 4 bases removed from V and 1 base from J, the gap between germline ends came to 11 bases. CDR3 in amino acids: CASSSGGGSNQPQHF. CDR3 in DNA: TGTGCCAGCAGTTCCGGGGGAGGGAGCAATCAGCCCCAGCATTTT. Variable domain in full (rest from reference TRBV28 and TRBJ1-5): DVKVTQSSRYLVKRTGEKVFLECVQDMDHENMFWYRQDPGLGLRLIYFSYDVKMKEKGDIPEGYSVSREKKERFSLILESASTNQTSMYLCASSSGGGSNQPQHFGDGTRLSIL.

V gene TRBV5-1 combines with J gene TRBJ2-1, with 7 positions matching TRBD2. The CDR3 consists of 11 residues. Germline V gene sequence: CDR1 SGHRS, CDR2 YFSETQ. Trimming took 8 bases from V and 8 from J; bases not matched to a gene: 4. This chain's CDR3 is CASGEGYEQFF. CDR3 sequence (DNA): TGCGCCAGTGGGGAGGGTTATGAGCAGTTCTTC.

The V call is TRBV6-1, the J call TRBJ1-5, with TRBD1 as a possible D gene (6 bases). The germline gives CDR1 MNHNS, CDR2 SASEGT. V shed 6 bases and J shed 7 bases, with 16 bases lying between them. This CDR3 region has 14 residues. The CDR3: CASRNPGHNQPQHF. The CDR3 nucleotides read TGTGCCAGCAGGAACCCGGGACATAACCAGCCCCAGCATTTT.

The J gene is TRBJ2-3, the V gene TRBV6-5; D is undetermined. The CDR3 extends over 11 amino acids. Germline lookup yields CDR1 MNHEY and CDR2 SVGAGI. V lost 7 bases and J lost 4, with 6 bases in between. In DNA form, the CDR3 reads TGTGCCAGCATGGGTTCAGATACGCAGTATTTT. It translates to CASMGSDTQYF.

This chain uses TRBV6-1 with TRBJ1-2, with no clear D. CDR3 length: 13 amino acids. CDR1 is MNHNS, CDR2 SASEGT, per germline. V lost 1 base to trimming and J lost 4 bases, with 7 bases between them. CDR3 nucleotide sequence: TGTGCCAGCAGTGAAGAGGTTATCTATGGCTACACCTTC. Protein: CASSEEVIYGYTF.

CDR3 protein: CASTYLRDSQFNNEQFF. The CDR3 DNA follows: TGCGCCAGCACCTACCTCCGGGACAGTCAGTTCAACAATGAGCAGTTCTTC. The chain employs TRBV10-1 and TRBJ2-1; 7 bases are a match to TRBD1. Looked up from germline, CDR1 is WNHNN and CDR2 is SYGVQD (reference sequence). V lost 7 bases to trimming and J lost 5 bases; unmatched junction nucleotides: 17. CDR3 size: 17 residues.

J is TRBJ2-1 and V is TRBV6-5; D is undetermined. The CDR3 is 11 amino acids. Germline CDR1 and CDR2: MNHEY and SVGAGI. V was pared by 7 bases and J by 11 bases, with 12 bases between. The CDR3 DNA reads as TGTGCCAGCACCCTTGGCGGAAAGCAGTTCTTC. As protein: CASTLGGKQFF.

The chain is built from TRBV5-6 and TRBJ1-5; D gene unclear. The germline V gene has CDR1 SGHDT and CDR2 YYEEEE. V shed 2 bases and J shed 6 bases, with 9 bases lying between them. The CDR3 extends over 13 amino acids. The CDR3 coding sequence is TGTGCCAGCAGCTTATGGGGTGGTCAGCCCCAGCATTTT. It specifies CASSLWGGQPQHF.

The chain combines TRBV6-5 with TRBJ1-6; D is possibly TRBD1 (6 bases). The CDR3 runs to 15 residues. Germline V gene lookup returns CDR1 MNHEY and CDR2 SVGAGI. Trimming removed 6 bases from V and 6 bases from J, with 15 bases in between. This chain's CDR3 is CASSVSTGGNSPLHF. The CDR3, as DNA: TGTGCCAGCAGCGTTTCGACAGGAGGTAATTCACCCCTCCACTTT.

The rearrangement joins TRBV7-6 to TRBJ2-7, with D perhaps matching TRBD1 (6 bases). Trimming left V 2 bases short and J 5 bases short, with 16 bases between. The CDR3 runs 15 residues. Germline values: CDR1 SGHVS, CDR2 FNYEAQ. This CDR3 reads CASSLWSQGLNEQYF. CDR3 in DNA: TGTGCCAGCAGCTTATGGAGTCAGGGGTTGAACGAGCAGTACTTC. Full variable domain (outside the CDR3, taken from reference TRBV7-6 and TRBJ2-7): GAGVSQSPRYKVTKRGQDVALRCDPISGHVSLYWYRQALGQGPEFLTYFNYEAQQDKSGLPNDRFSAERPEGSISTLTIQRTEQRDSAMYRCASSLWSQGLNEQYFGPGTRLTVT.

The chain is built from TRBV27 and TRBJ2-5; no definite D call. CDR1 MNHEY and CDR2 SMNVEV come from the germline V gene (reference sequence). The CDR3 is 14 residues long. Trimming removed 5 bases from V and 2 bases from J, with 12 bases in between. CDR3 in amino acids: CASSVPGQQETQYF. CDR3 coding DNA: TGTGCCAGCAGTGTCCCCGGGCAACAAGAGACCCAGTACTTC.

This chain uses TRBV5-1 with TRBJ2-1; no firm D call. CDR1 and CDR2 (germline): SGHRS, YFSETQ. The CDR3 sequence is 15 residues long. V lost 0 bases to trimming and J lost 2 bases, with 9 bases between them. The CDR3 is CASSLAPHPYNEQFF. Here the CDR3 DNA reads TGCGCCAGCAGCTTGGCGCCGCACCCCTACAATGAGCAGTTCTTC.

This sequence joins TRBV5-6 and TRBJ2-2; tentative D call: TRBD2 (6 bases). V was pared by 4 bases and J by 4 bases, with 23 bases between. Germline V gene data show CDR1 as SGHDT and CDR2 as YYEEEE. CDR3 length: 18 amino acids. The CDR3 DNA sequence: TGTGCCAGCAGCAATTCAGGAGGGGCCGATGGGGGCACCGGGGAGCTGTTTTTT. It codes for CASSNSGGADGGTGELFF. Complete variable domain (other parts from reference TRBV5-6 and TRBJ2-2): DAGVTQSPTHLIKTRGQQVTLRCSPKSGHDTVSWYQQALGQGPQFIFQYYEEEERQRGNFPDRFSGHQFPNYSSELNVNALLLGDSALYLCASSNSGGADGGTGELFFGEGSRLTVL.